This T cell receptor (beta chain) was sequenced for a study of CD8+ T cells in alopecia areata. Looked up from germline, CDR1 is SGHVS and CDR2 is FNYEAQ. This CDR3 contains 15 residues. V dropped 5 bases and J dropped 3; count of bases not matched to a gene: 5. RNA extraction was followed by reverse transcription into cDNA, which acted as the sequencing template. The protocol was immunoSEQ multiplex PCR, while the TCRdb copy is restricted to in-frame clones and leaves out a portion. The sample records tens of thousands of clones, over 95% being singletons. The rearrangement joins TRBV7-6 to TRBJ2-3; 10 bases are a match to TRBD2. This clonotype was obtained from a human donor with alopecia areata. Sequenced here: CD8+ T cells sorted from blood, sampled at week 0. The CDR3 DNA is TGTGCCAGCAGCCCAAGTAGCGGGGGGACAGATACGCAGTATTTT. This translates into CASSPSSGGTDTQYF.